This TCR beta chain was recovered during a study of cytomegalovirus exposure and HLA in healthy donors. Study observations and caveats: In a later analysis, approximately 15,000 TCR beta sequences were associated with HLA alleles at 0.05 false discovery rate. Likely technical artifact: a cluster of highly shared sequence variants. Three CMV-associated chains were confirmed in vitro to be specific for CMV antigens.

This CDR3 is 15 amino acids long. Germline loops: CDR1 SGHRS, CDR2 YFSETQ. J was trimmed by 0 bases and V by 4 bases; bases with no gene match: 4. Although they were nominally healthy when sampled, donors likely had unrecorded immune exposures. With 60 Vbeta and 13 Jbeta primers, the PCR was carried out. Repertoires were generated with immunoSEQ multiplex PCR, while TCRdb's copy carries only in-frame clones and drops some. The sample holds roughly 120,000 clones; 80% to 85% are singletons and the top ten take about 2%. Concerning this clone itself: Its cognate antigen is unknown.

This sequence originates from a woman in her twenties or thirties in good health and CMV-seronegative. V gene TRBV5-1 combines with J gene TRBJ2-3; 8 nucleotides agree with TRBD2. Sequencing used PBMCs. CDR3 in DNA: TGCGCCAGCAGCCTTAGCGGGGCTAGCACAGATACGCAGTATTTT. Encoded protein: CASSLSGASTDTQYF.